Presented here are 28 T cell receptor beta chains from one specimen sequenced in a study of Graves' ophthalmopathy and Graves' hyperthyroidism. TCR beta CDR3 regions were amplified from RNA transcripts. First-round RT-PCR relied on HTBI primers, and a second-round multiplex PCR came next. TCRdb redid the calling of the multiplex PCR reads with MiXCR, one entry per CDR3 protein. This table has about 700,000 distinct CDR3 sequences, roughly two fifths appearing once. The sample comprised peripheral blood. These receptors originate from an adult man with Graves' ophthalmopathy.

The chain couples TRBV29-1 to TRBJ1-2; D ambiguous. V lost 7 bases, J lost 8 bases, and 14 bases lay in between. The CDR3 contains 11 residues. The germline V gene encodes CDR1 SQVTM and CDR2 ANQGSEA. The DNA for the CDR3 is TGCAGCGCCGGATCGGGGTTGGGCTACACCTTC. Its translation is CSAGSGLGYTF.

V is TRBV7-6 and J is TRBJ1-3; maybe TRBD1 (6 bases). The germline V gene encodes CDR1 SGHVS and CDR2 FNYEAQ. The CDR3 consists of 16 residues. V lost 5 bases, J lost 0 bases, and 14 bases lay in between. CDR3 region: CASSQEGGYSGNTIYF. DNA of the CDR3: TGTGCCAGCAGCCAAGAAGGGGGTTACTCTGGAAACACCATATATTTT. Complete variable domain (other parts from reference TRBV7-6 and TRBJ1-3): GAGVSQSPRYKVTKRGQDVALRCDPISGHVSLYWYRQALGQGPEFLTYFNYEAQQDKSGLPNDRFSAERPEGSISTLTIQRTEQRDSAMYRCASSQEGGYSGNTIYFGEGSWLTVV.

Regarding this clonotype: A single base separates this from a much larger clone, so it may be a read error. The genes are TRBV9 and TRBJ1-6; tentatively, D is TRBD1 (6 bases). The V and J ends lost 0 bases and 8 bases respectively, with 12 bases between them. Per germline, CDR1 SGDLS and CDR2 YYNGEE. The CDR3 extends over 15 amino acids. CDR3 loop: CASSVASGGDSPLHF. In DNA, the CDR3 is TGTGCCAGCAGCGTAGCTTCGGGGGGCGATTCACCCCTCCACTTT.

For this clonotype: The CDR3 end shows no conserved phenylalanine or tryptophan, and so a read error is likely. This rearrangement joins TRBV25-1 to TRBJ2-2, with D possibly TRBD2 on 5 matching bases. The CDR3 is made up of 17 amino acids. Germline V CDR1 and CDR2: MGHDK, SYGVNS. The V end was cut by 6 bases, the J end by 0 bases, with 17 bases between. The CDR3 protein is CASSLGRGIANTGELFS. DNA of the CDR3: TGTGCCAGCAGCTTAGGCCGGGGTATTGCGAACACCGGGGAGCTGTTTTCT.

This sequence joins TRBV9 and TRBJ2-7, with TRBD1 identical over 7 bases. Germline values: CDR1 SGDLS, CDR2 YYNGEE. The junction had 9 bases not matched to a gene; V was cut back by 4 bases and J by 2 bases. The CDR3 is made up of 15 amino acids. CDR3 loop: CASSTQGTAAYEQYF. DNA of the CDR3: TGTGCCAGCAGCACACAGGGGACGGCAGCCTACGAGCAGTACTTC.

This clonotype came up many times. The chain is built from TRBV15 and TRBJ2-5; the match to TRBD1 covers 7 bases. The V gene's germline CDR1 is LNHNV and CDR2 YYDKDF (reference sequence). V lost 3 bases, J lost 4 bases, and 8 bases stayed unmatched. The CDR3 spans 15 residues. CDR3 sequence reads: CATSSSRGPGETQYF. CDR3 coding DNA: TGTGCCACCAGCAGTTCTAGGGGGCCCGGAGAGACCCAGTACTTC. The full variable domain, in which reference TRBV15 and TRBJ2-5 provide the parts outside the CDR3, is DAMVIQNPRYQVTQFGKPVTLSCSQTLNHNVMYWYQQKSSQAPKLLFHYYDKDFNNEADTPDNFQSRRPNTSFCFLDIRSPGLGDTAMYLCATSSSRGPGETQYFGPGTRLLVL.

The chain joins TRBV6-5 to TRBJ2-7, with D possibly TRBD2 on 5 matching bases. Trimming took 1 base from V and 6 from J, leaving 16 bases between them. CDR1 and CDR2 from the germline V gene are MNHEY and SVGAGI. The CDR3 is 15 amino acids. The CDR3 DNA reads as TGTGCCAGCAGTTACTGGGAGACTGGGCAGGTCGAGCAGTACTTC. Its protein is CASSYWETGQVEQYF.

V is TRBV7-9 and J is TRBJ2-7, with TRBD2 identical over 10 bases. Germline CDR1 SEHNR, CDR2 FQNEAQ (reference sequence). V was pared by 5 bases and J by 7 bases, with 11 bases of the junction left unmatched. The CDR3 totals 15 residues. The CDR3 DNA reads TGTGCCAGCAGCCCGGCGGCTAGCGGGAGAGGGGAGCAGTACTTC. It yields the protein CASSPAASGRGEQYF.

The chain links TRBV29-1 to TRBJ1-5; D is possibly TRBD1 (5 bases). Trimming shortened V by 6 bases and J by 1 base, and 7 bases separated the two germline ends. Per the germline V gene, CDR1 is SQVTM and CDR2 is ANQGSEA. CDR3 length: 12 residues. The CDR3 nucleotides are TGCAGCGTCGGGGACAGCAATCAGCCCCAGCATTTT. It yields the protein CSVGDSNQPQHF.

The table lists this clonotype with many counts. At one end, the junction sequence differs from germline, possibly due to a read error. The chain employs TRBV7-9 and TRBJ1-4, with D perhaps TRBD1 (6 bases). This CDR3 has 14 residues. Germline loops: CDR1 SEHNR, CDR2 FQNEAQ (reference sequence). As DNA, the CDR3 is TGTGCCAGCAGCTTATGGGCAGGGGATGAGAAACTGTTTTTT. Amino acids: CASSLWAGDEKLFF.

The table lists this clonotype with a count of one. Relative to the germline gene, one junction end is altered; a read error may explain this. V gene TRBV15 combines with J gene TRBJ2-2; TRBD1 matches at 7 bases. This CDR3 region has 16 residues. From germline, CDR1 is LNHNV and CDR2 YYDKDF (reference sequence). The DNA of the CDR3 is TGTGCCGCCAGCAGTAGACAGGGCAGGAACACCGGGGAGCTGTTTTTT. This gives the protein CAASSRQGRNTGELFF.

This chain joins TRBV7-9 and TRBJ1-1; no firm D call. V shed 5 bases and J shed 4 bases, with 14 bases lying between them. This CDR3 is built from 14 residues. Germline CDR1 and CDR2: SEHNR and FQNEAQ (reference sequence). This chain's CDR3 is CASSERVSFTEAFF. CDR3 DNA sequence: TGTGCCAGCAGCGAAAGGGTCAGCTTCACTGAAGCTTTCTTT.

DNA for the CDR3: TGTGCCAGCAGCCCACCCGGGACAGGGGAAGAAGAACTGTTTTTT. Translating it yields CASSPPGTGEEELFF. V and J are TRBV7-2 and TRBJ1-4; 10 bases align to TRBD1. The CDR3 runs 15 residues. V lost 5 bases to trimming and J lost 12 bases; unmatched junction nucleotides: 12. Germline lookup yields CDR1 SGHTA and CDR2 FQGNSA. Full variable domain (rest looked up from reference TRBV7-2 and TRBJ1-4): GAGVSQSPSNKVTEKGKDVELRCDPISGHTALYWYRQSLGQGLEFLIYFQGNSAPDKSGLPSDRFSAERTGGSVSTLTIQRTQQEDSAVYLCASSPPGTGEEELFFGSGTQLSVL.

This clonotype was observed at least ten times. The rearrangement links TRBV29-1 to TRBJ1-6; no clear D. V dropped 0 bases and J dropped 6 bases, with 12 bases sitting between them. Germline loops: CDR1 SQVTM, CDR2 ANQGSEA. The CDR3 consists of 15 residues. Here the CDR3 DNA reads TGCAGCGTTGAAGATTTACGGGGATCTAATTCACCCCTCCACTTT. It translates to CSVEDLRGSNSPLHF.

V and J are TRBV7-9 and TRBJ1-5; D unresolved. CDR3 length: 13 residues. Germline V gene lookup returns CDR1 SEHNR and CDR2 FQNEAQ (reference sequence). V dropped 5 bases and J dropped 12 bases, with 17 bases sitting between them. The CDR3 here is CASSRDKDVGQHF. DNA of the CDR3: TGTGCCAGCAGCCGTGATAAAGACGTGGGCCAGCATTTT.

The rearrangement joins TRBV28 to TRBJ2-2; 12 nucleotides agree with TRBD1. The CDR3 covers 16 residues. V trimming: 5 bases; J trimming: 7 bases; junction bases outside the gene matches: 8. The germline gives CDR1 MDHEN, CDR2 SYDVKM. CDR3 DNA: TGTGCCAGCAGTGCTACGGGACAGGGGGCTGGCGGGGAGCTGTTTTTT. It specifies CASSATGQGAGGELFF.

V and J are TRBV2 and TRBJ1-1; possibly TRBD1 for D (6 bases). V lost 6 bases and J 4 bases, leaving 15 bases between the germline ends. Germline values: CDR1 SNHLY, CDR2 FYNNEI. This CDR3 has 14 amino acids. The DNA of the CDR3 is TGTGCCAGCAGGAGGGGGGGGGTGAGCACTGAAGCTTTCTTT. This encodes CASRRGGVSTEAFF.

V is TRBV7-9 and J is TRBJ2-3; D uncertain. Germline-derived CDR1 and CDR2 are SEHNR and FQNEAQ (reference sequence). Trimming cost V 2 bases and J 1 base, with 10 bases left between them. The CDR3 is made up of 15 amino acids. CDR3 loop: CASSLYSLGTDTQYF. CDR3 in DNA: TGTGCCAGCAGCTTATATTCCCTGGGCACAGATACGCAGTATTTT.

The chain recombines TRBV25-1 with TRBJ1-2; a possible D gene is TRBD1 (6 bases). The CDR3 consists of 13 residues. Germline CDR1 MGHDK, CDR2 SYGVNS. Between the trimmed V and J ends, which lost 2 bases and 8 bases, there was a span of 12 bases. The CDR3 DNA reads TGTGCCAGCAGTGAAGTCCGGGGGCAGGGCTACACCTTC. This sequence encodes CASSEVRGQGYTF.

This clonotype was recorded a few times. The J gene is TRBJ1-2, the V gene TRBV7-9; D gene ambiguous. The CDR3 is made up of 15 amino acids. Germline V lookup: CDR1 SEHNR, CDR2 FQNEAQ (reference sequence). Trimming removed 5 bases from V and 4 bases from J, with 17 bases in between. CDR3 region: CASSQAASGGYGYTF. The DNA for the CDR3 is TGTGCCAGCAGCCAAGCAGCGTCCGGCGGCTATGGCTACACCTTC.

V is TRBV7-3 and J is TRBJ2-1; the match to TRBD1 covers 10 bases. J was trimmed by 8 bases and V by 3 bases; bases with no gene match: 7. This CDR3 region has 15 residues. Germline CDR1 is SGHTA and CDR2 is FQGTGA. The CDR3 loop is CASSLSRDRGHEQFF. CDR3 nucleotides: TGTGCCAGCAGCTTGTCCCGGGACAGGGGTCATGAGCAGTTCTTC.

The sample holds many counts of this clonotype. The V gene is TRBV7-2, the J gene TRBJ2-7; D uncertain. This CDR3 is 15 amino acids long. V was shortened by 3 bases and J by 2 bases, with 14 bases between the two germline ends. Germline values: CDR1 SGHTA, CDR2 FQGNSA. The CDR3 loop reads CASSFGQVPTYEQYF. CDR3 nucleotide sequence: TGTGCCAGCAGCTTTGGCCAGGTCCCGACCTACGAGCAGTACTTC.

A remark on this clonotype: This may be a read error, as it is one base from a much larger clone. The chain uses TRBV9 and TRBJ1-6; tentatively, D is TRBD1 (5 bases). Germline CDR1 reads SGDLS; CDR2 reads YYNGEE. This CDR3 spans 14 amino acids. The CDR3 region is CAGSWTLNNSPLHF. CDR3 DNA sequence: TGTGCCGGCAGCTGGACACTTAATAATTCACCCCTCCACTTT.

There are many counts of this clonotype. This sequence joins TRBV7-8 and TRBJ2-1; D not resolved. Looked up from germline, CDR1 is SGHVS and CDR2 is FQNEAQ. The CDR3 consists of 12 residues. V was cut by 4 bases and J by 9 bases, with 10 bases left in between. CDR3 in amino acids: CASSSSGVEQFF. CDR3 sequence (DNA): TGTGCCAGCAGCTCGAGTGGGGTTGAGCAGTTCTTC.

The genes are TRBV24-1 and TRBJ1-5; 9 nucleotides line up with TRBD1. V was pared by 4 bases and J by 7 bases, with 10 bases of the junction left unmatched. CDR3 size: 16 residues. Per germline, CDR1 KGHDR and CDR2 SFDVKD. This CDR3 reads CATSDPGTGNPQPQHF. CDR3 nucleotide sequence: TGTGCCACCAGTGACCCAGGGACAGGGAATCCCCAGCCCCAGCATTTT.

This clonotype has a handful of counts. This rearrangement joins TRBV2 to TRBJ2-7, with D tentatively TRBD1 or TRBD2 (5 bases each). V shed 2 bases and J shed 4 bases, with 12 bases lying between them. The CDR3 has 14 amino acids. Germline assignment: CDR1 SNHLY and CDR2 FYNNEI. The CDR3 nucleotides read TGTGCCAGCAGTGAACCAGGTGGGGGATACGAGCAGTACTTC. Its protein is CASSEPGGGYEQYF.

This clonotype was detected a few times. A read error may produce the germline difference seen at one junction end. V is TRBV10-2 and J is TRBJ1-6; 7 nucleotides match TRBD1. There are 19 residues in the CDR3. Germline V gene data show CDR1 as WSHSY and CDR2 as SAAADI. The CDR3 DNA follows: TGTGCCAGCAGTTACTCCCTAAGGCACAGGGGAGTTGAAGGATCACCCCTCCACTTT. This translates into CASSYSLRHRGVEGSPLHF.

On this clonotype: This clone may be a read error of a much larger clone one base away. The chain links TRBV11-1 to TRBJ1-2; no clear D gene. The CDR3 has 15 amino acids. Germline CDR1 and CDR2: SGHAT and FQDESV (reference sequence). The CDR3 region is CASSLDMQANYGHTF. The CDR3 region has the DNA TGTGCCAGCAGCTTAGATATGCAGGCGAACTATGGCCACACCTTC.